The T cell receptor beta chain under discussion was sequenced for a study of cytomegalovirus exposure and HLA in healthy donors. Overall study: An early release of data contained 80 million to 85 million unique TCRs, which came from HLA-typed donors.

In this sample, this clone turned up a few times. Antigen: not known. Study results and limitations: Associated with cytomegalovirus, according to the listing, were fewer than 200 TCR beta chains. Most TCR sequences were uncommon, yet certain public TCRs appeared in many donors.

Trimming at V came to 1 base and at J to 7 bases, leaving 6 bases not matched to a gene. The CDR3 loop spans 16 amino acids. The V gene's germline CDR1 is SGHTA and CDR2 FQGNSA. 60 Vbeta and 13 Jbeta primers were used in PCR. Produced via immunoSEQ multiplex PCR; TCRdb's table is partial and in-frame only. Of around 80,000 clones in the sample, 10% were seen once. The sequenced sample consisted of PBMCs. The V gene is TRBV7-2, the J gene TRBJ2-1; 11 nucleotides align to TRBD2. This clonotype was obtained from a man aged 60 to 69 in good health and CMV-seropositive. The CDR3 reads CASSLDSGRANNEQFF. DNA for the CDR3: TGTGCCAGCAGCTTAGATAGCGGGAGGGCCAATAATGAGCAGTTCTTC.